Each of the 17 T cell receptor beta chains below was sequenced from the same sample in a study of blood T cell repertoires in COVID-19. TCRdb's table, derived via immunoSEQ multiplex PCR, lists solely in-frame clones and lacks some. Here the sample spans roughly 260,000 clones, 88% being singletons. The specimen was peripheral blood. Receptors originate from a man aged 60 to 69 who had recovered from COVID-19.

The V call is TRBV7-9, the J call TRBJ1-4; 9 nucleotides agree with TRBD1. The CDR3 loop spans 15 amino acids. The V and J ends lost 3 bases and 5 bases, in that order; junction bases with no gene match: 4. The germline gives CDR1 SEHNR, CDR2 FQNEAQ (reference sequence). The CDR3: CASSFPGTGNEKLFF. The CDR3 nucleotides read TGTGCCAGCAGCTTTCCCGGGACAGGGAATGAAAAACTGTTTTTT.

The V and J genes are TRBV7-8 and TRBJ2-1, with 8 bases aligning to TRBD2. The CDR3 has 17 residues. The germline gives CDR1 SGHVS, CDR2 FQNEAQ. The ends lost 5 bases at V and 1 base at J; junction bases unmatched: 10. This chain's CDR3 is CASSPSPSGGSYNEQFF. As DNA, the CDR3 is TGTGCCAGCAGCCCAAGCCCAAGCGGGGGTTCCTACAATGAGCAGTTCTTC.

The rearrangement uses TRBV5-5 and TRBJ1-2, with a tentative D call TRBD1 (5 bases). V shed 0 bases and J shed 4 bases, with 13 bases lying between them. The CDR3 consists of 15 residues. Germline values: CDR1 SGHKS, CDR2 YYEKEE (reference sequence). The CDR3 region has the DNA TGTGCCAGCAGCTTGGGTTTCGGGGGGTTCTATGGCTACACCTTC. This translates into CASSLGFGGFYGYTF. The entire variable domain, with the rest obtained from reference TRBV5-5 and TRBJ1-2, is as follows: DAGVTQSPTHLIKTRGQQVTLRCSPISGHKSVSWYQQVLGQGPQFIFQYYEKEERGRGNFPDRFSARQFPNYSSELNVNALLLGDSALYLCASSLGFGGFYGYTFGSGTRLTVV.

V gene TRBV12-3 or TRBV12-4 combines with J gene TRBJ2-7; tentatively, D is TRBD1 (5 bases). The CDR3 runs 11 residues. Trimming cost V 6 bases and J 13 bases, with 16 bases left between them. Here the CDR3 DNA reads TGTGCCAGCAGCCAGGGTCCACGAGCATACTTC. Translated, it gives CASSQGPRAYF.

Only a few counts were recorded for this clone. This rearrangement joins TRBV10-3 to TRBJ2-1, with D possibly matching TRBD2 (7 bases). Trimming stripped 7 bases from V and 6 bases from J, with 19 bases between. The CDR3 runs to 15 residues. Germline V lookup: CDR1 ENHRY, CDR2 SYGVKD. The DNA of the CDR3 is TGTGCCATCACAACGGGGGGCCCACCTTCCAATGAGCAGTTCTTC. Translation gives CAITTGGPPSNEQFF.

The chain links TRBV29-1 to TRBJ2-1, with 8 bases matching TRBD2. Germline CDR1 SQVTM, CDR2 ANQGSEA. V shed 4 bases, J shed 7 bases, and the junction held 6 bases outside the gene matches. The CDR3 sequence is 13 residues long. CDR3 region: CSVVAGGSNEQFF. For the CDR3, the DNA is TGCAGCGTTGTGGCGGGGGGTTCTAATGAGCAGTTCTTC.

The chain recombines TRBV14 with TRBJ1-1; 7 bases align to TRBD1. In germline, CDR1 is SGHDN, CDR2 FVKESK. The CDR3 runs 15 residues. V lost 6 bases and J lost 0; bases outside the gene matches: 7. The CDR3 DNA is TGTGCCAGCAGGGAACAGGGGACAGTGAACACTGAAGCTTTCTTT. It encodes CASREQGTVNTEAFF.

The rearrangement joins TRBV13 to TRBJ1-1; perhaps TRBD1 as D (6 bases). The CDR3 is 17 amino acids. Per germline, CDR1 PRHDT and CDR2 FYEKMQ (reference sequence). Trimming pared 5 bases from V and 3 bases from J, leaving 22 bases between. The CDR3 loop is CASSLPFQGRGYTEAFF. DNA for the CDR3: TGTGCCAGCAGCCTGCCTTTTCAGGGGCGCGGGTACACTGAAGCTTTCTTT. Supplemented by reference TRBV13 and TRBJ1-1, the full variable domain reads AAGVIQSPRHLIKEKRETATLKCYPIPRHDTVYWYQQGPGQDPQFLISFYEKMQSDKGSIPDRFSAQQFSDYHSELNMSSLELGDSALYFCASSLPFQGRGYTEAFFGQGTRLTVV.

Concerning this clone itself: This same CDR3 is encoded by further DNA sequences in the sample. The rearrangement uses TRBV11-2 and TRBJ2-2; 7 nucleotides agree with TRBD1. The CDR3 loop spans 15 amino acids. Trimming removed 5 bases from V and 2 bases from J; junction bases left unmatched: 5. Germline lookup yields CDR1 SGHAT and CDR2 FQNNGV. The CDR3 reads CASSPGTVNTGELFF. In DNA form, the CDR3 reads TGTGCCAGCAGCCCTGGGACAGTCAACACCGGGGAGCTGTTTTTT.

This chain joins TRBV9 and TRBJ1-2, with 11 bases matching TRBD1. The germline CDR1 and CDR2 sequences are SGDLS and YYNGEE. This CDR3 region has 15 residues. Unmatched junction bases numbered 7, after V lost 2 bases and J lost 7 bases. The DNA of the CDR3 is TGTGCCAGCAGCGTTAAGGACAGGGGGCTCCTTGGCTACACCTTC. Translated, it gives CASSVKDRGLLGYTF.

V and J are TRBV10-3 and TRBJ2-5; 9 bases agree with TRBD2. CDR3 length: 15 amino acids. The V and J ends lost 5 bases and 4 bases, in that order; junction bases with no gene match: 8. Germline assignment: CDR1 ENHRY and CDR2 SYGVKD. The CDR3 DNA reads as TGTGCCATCAGTACCGGCGGGGGGGTCCGAGAGACCCAGTACTTC. It yields the protein CAISTGGGVRETQYF.

V usage is TRBV3-1 (or the pseudogene TRBV3-2) and J usage is TRBJ2-3; 11 positions match TRBD2. Trimming took 4 bases from V and 4 from J; bases not matched to a gene: 4. CDR3 length: 15 residues. Germline CDR1 is LGHDT and CDR2 is YNNKEL (reference sequence). CDR3 DNA sequence: TGTGCCAGCAGCCCCCTTAGCGGGGGGGCAGATACGCAGTATTTT. It translates to CASSPLSGGADTQYF.

A few counts support this clone. The chain employs TRBV7-2 and TRBJ2-5; 9 positions match TRBD1. V was pared by 4 bases and J by 5 bases, with 8 bases of the junction left unmatched. CDR1 and CDR2 from the germline V gene are SGHTA and FQGNSA. The CDR3 spans 15 residues. CDR3 sequence (DNA): TGTGCCAGCAGCTCTAGGGACAGGGAGAGGGAGACCCAGTACTTC. Translated: CASSSRDRERETQYF.

The chain links TRBV12-3 or TRBV12-4 to TRBJ2-2, with D tentatively TRBD1 (5 bases). V gave up 3 bases and J gave up 5 bases, with 7 bases separating them. The CDR3 runs 13 residues. CDR3 protein: CASSLTATGELFF. The CDR3 DNA reads TGTGCCAGCAGTTTGACAGCGACCGGGGAGCTGTTTTTT.

The genes are TRBV9 and TRBJ1-3; D not resolved. Germline V lookup: CDR1 SGDLS, CDR2 YYNGEE. Trimming left V 0 bases short and J 4 bases short, with 5 bases between. CDR3 size: 13 residues. In DNA form, the CDR3 reads TGTGCCAGCAGCGTAGTTCAGGGAAACACCATATATTTT. This sequence encodes CASSVVQGNTIYF.

The J gene is TRBJ2-1, the V gene TRBV7-9, with 7 bases matching TRBD2. The CDR3 is made up of 15 amino acids. Trimming removed 1 base from V and 3 bases from J; junction bases left unmatched: 3. Germline V gene lookup returns CDR1 SEHNR and CDR2 FQNEAQ (reference sequence). The CDR3 DNA sequence: TGTGCCAGCAGCTTAGTCCAGCGGGACTACAATGAGCAGTTCTTC. Translated: CASSLVQRDYNEQFF. The full variable domain, completed using reference TRBV7-9 and TRBJ2-1, is DTGVSQNPRHKITKRGQNVTFRCDPISEHNRLYWYRQTLGQGPEFLTYFQNEAQLEKSRLLSDRFSAERPKGSFSTLEIQRTEQGDSAMYLCASSLVQRDYNEQFFGPGTRLTVL.

The chain employs TRBV4-1 and TRBJ2-2; 16 positions agree with TRBD2. The CDR3 covers 20 residues. Germline-derived CDR1 and CDR2 are MGHRA and YSYEKL. V gave up 0 bases and J gave up 5 bases; unmatched junction bases: 9. CDR3 region: CASSQDPGTSGGAGTGELFF. The DNA of the CDR3 is TGCGCCAGCAGCCAAGACCCCGGGACTAGCGGGGGGGCGGGGACCGGGGAGCTGTTTTTT.